The 21 T cell receptor beta chains given below trace back to one sample, sequenced in a study of Graves' ophthalmopathy and Graves' hyperthyroidism (dated by TCRdb to the late 2010s). Sequencing was carried out with an Illumina HiSeq 2000. TCR beta CDR3 regions were amplified from RNA transcripts for repertoire sequencing. The first round was an RT-PCR using HTBI primers with the Qiagen OneStep RT-PCR kit, and this first round was followed by a second-round multiplex PCR, then size selection and purification. TCRdb reworked the public reads: Q25 trimming with fastp, MiXCR clone assembly, productive beta chains retained. Every distinct CDR3 protein forms one entry, paired with its most common genes and DNA. Here the sample has some 350,000 distinct CDR3 sequences; 17% occur a single time. Together, the top ten hold roughly 2.3% of the sample. Material for sequencing was peripheral blood. The receptors shown here come from an adult woman with stable Graves' hyperthyroidism.

This clonotype was seen only a few times. The chain is built from TRBV12-3 or TRBV12-4 and TRBJ2-5, with 9 bases aligning to TRBD1. The CDR3 consists of 16 residues. V shed 7 bases, J shed 0 bases, and the junction held 9 bases outside the gene matches. This CDR3 reads CASTPGQGSYQETQYF. CDR3 DNA sequence: TGTGCCAGCACACCGGGACAGGGATCGTACCAAGAGACCCAGTACTTC.

This clonotype was counted many times. The chain recombines TRBV20-1 with TRBJ2-7; D possibly matches TRBD1 or TRBD2 (5 bases each). V was cut by 1 base and J by 3 bases, with 10 bases left in between. The CDR3 extends over 13 amino acids. Germline V gene sequence: CDR1 DFQATT, CDR2 SNEGSKA (reference sequence). As DNA, the CDR3 is TGCAGTGCTAGAGGGGGGAGTGACTACGAGCAGTACTTC. Amino acids: CSARGGSDYEQYF.

This clonotype was detected many times. At one end, the junction sequence differs from germline, possibly due to a read error. The rearrangement links TRBV7-2 to TRBJ2-4, with TRBD1 as a possible D gene (5 bases). CDR3 length: 14 amino acids. Germline CDR1 SGHTA, CDR2 FQGNSA. As DNA, the CDR3 is TGTGCCAGCAGCATACAGGTAGCCAAAAACATTAAGTACTTC. Its protein product is CASSIQVAKNIKYF.

This clonotype was detected many times. Written as DNA, the CDR3 is TGCGCCAGCAGCTTGGTACTAGCGGGAGGTCGGTACGAGCAGTACTTC. This codes for CASSLVLAGGRYEQYF. This chain connects TRBV5-1 to TRBJ2-7, with 12 bases aligning to TRBD2. From germline, CDR1 is SGHRS and CDR2 YFSETQ. The length of the CDR3 is 16 residues. The J segment lost 4 bases and the V segment lost 0 bases, leaving 5 bases of the junction unmatched.

This clonotype was observed at least ten times. The chain recombines TRBV6-2 or TRBV6-3 with TRBJ2-7; 14 nucleotides match TRBD2. Germline V CDR1 and CDR2: MNHEY, SVGEGT. The CDR3 is 19 amino acids. The junction had 16 bases not matched to a gene; V was cut back by 5 bases and J by 4 bases. CDR3 protein: CASSNGTSGGPTDGYEQYF. CDR3 nucleotides: TGTGCCAGCAGTAACGGGACTAGCGGGGGCCCAACGGACGGTTACGAGCAGTACTTC.

This clonotype occurred many times. The chain has TRBV29-1 and TRBJ2-7; 7 bases match TRBD2. This CDR3 has 17 residues. Germline loops: CDR1 SQVTM, CDR2 ANQGSEA. V shed 4 bases and J 0 bases; nucleotides not matched to a gene: 15. CDR3 nucleotides: TGCAGCGTTGTACGGGAGGCTGAGGGGTCCCCCTCCTACGAGCAGTACTTC. This encodes CSVVREAEGSPSYEQYF.

This clonotype has a count of ten or more. The rearrangement links TRBV19 to TRBJ2-7; the match to TRBD2 covers 8 bases. Germline CDR1 reads LNHDA; CDR2 reads SQIVND (reference sequence). V shed 0 bases and J 5 bases; nucleotides not matched to a gene: 9. The CDR3 consists of 16 residues. The CDR3 reads CASSIEVGRAKDEQYF. The CDR3 DNA reads as TGTGCCAGTAGTATAGAGGTCGGGAGGGCCAAGGACGAGCAGTACTTC.

This clonotype was observed many times. One end of the junction does not line up with germline, which may come from a read error. The genes are TRBV2 and TRBJ1-5; D is unclear. CDR1 is SNHLY and CDR2 is FYNNEI in the germline V gene. This CDR3 region has 14 residues. This CDR3 is CASSERRTNQPRHF. CDR3 in DNA: TGTGCCAGCAGTGAGAGACGTACCAATCAGCCCCGGCATTTT.

The chain is built from TRBV18 and TRBJ1-2; no clear D gene. Trimming took off 0 bases at V and 8 bases at J, with 13 bases between the two ends. The CDR3 covers 14 residues. The V gene's germline CDR1 is KGHSH and CDR2 LQKENI. The CDR3 DNA is TGTGCCAGCTCACCACCCAGGTCGCCTCGGGGCTACACCTTC. Translation: CASSPPRSPRGYTF.

The sample holds a few counts of this clonotype. The rearrangement uses TRBV27 and TRBJ2-3; 9 bases align to TRBD2. CDR1 and CDR2 (germline): MNHEY, SMNVEV (reference sequence). The V segment lost 3 bases and the J segment 0 bases; nucleotides outside the gene matches: 4. This CDR3 contains 16 residues. Here the CDR3 DNA reads TGTGCCAGCAGTTTTAGACTAGCGGTTAGCACAGATACGCAGTATTTT. Its protein is CASSFRLAVSTDTQYF.

This clonotype came up many times. The chain carries TRBV3-1 and TRBJ1-2; maybe TRBD1 (6 bases). Germline V gene lookup returns CDR1 LGHDT and CDR2 YNNKEL (reference sequence). Trimming cost V 5 bases and J 4 bases, with 14 bases left between them. The CDR3 totals 14 residues. CDR3 nucleotides: TGTGCCAGCAGCTTCAGCAGGGGTGCCTATGGCTACACCTTC. It codes for CASSFSRGAYGYTF.

This clonotype was seen at least ten times. The chain links TRBV5-1 to TRBJ1-1; possibly TRBD1 for D (5 bases). The V end lost 0 bases, the J end lost 0 bases, and 9 bases lay between the germline ends. The CDR3 has 15 residues. CDR1 and CDR2 (germline): SGHRS, YFSETQ. This CDR3 is CASSLAEGLNTEAFF. The CDR3 DNA follows: TGCGCCAGCAGCTTGGCGGAGGGGTTGAACACTGAAGCTTTCTTT. Together with reference TRBV5-1 and TRBJ1-1, the CDR3 gives the full variable domain: KAGVTQTPRYLIKTRGQQVTLSCSPISGHRSVSWYQQTPGQGLQFLFEYFSETQRNKGNFPGRFSGRQFSNSRSEMNVSTLELGDSALYLCASSLAEGLNTEAFFGQGTRLTVV.

The chain uses TRBV28 and TRBJ2-7; TRBD2 agrees at 7 bases. Germline CDR1 MDHEN, CDR2 SYDVKM. Trimming took 2 bases from V and 0 from J; bases not matched to a gene: 4. The CDR3 is made up of 15 amino acids. Written as DNA, the CDR3 is TGTGCCAGCAGTTTAGCGGGAGTGAACTCCTACGAGCAGTACTTC. Translation gives CASSLAGVNSYEQYF.

Many counts were recorded for this clonotype. The J gene is TRBJ1-5, the V gene TRBV9; no firm D call. V was clipped by 4 bases and J by 6 bases, with 11 bases between them. CDR3 length equals 13 residues. The V gene's germline CDR1 is SGDLS and CDR2 YYNGEE. CDR3 region: CASSPGPTQPQHF. In nucleotides, the CDR3 is TGTGCCAGCAGCCCCGGCCCCACTCAGCCCCAGCATTTT.

This clonotype was observed at least ten times. This chain uses TRBV6-5 with TRBJ1-2, with D uncertain. Germline lookup yields CDR1 MNHEY and CDR2 SVGAGI. Trimming took 6 bases from V and 8 from J, leaving 16 bases between them. The CDR3 has 13 amino acids. The CDR3 coding sequence is TGTGCCAGCAGGCGTACCTCCGGGGAGGGCTACACCTTC. It encodes CASRRTSGEGYTF.

This clonotype was seen repeatedly, ten times or more. This chain links TRBV6-5 with TRBJ1-1, with 8 bases fitting TRBD1. The germline gives CDR1 MNHEY, CDR2 SVGAGI. This CDR3 has 11 amino acids. The ends lost 8 bases at V and 11 bases at J; junction bases unmatched: 7. Here the CDR3 reads CASVQGVVAFF. The DNA of the CDR3 is TGTGCCAGCGTACAGGGGGTGGTGGCTTTCTTT.

This clonotype occurred many times. V and J are TRBV24-1 and TRBJ1-1; D gene unclear. Trimming removed 4 bases from V and 2 bases from J, with 13 bases in between. The germline V gene encodes CDR1 KGHDR and CDR2 SFDVKD. This CDR3 is 15 amino acids long. CDR3 sequence reads: CATSEPERGNTEAFF. The DNA of the CDR3 is TGTGCCACCAGTGAGCCCGAGCGAGGAAACACTGAAGCTTTCTTT.

The J gene is TRBJ1-1, the V gene TRBV12-3 or TRBV12-4, with a weak D call TRBD1 (5 bases). The CDR3 runs to 14 residues. V lost 6 bases and J 4 bases, leaving 15 bases between the germline ends. This CDR3 is CASSHGGWGTEAFF. CDR3 nucleotides: TGTGCCAGCAGCCACGGGGGGTGGGGCACTGAAGCTTTCTTT.

This clonotype was observed at least ten times. The chain joins TRBV6-5 to TRBJ1-1; no reliable D call. Deletions cut 0 bases from V and 5 bases from J, with 13 bases between. CDR1 is MNHEY, CDR2 SVGAGI, per germline. The length of the CDR3 is 15 residues. The CDR3 loop reads CASSYSGIRWTEAFF. The DNA of the CDR3 is TGTGCCAGCAGTTACTCTGGGATACGATGGACTGAAGCTTTCTTT.

The sample holds many counts of this clonotype. The chain couples TRBV15 to TRBJ1-1; D is unclear. Germline V lookup: CDR1 LNHNV, CDR2 YYDKDF (reference sequence). This CDR3 has 14 amino acids. V dropped 1 base and J dropped 5 bases, with 11 bases sitting between them. The DNA for the CDR3 is TGTGCCACCAGCAGAGGTGGAGGGTTGACTGAAGCTTTCTTT. Its protein product is CATSRGGGLTEAFF.

This clonotype has ten or more counts. This chain connects TRBV28 to TRBJ2-5; unclear D gene. V was trimmed by 5 bases and J by 4 bases, leaving 17 bases between them. This CDR3 is 15 amino acids long. CDR1 is MDHEN, CDR2 SYDVKM, per germline. The DNA of the CDR3 is TGTGCCAGCAGTCCTGCTACGCAACCGGGAGAGACCCAGTACTTC. This gives the protein CASSPATQPGETQYF.